The text below deals with one TCR beta chain. These data belong to a study of blood T cell repertoires in COVID-19. The table came from immunoSEQ multiplex PCR; TCRdb's copy has only in-frame clones and leaves some out. The data show under 300,000 clones, with about four fifths seen just once and more than 9.5% held by the top ten. The CDR3 runs 16 residues. From germline, CDR1 is SGHVS and CDR2 FNYEAQ. The V gene end was trimmed by 1 base and the J gene end by 8 bases; junction bases not matched to a gene: 11. The sequenced sample consisted of peripheral blood. This chain uses TRBV7-6 with TRBJ1-2; 9 bases align to TRBD1. This TCR was sampled from a woman older than 75 with acute or convalescent COVID-19. The CDR3 DNA is TGTGCCAGCAGCTTAGAGTTCTCGGACAGGGGCAGGGGCTACACCTTC. Protein sequence: CASSLEFSDRGRGYTF. Full variable domain (rest looked up from reference TRBV7-6 and TRBJ1-2): GAGVSQSPRYKVTKRGQDVALRCDPISGHVSLYWYRQALGQGPEFLTYFNYEAQQDKSGLPNDRFSAERPEGSISTLTIQRTEQRDSAMYRCASSLEFSDRGRGYTFGSGTRLTVV.